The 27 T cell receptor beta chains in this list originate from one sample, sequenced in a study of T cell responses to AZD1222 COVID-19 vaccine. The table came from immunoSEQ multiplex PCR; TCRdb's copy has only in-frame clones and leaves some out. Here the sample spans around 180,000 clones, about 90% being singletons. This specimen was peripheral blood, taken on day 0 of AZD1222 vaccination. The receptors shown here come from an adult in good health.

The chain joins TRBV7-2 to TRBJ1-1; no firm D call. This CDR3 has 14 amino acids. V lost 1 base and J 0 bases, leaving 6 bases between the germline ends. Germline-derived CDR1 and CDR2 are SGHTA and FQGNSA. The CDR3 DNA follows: TGTGCCAGCAGCTTAGAAATGTTGAACACTGAAGCTTTCTTT. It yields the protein CASSLEMLNTEAFF.

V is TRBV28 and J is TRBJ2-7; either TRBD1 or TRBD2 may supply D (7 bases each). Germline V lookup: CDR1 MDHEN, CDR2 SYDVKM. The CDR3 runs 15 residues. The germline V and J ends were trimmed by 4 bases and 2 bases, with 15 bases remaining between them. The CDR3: CASSYRSGGAYEQYF. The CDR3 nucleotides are TGTGCCAGCAGTTATAGGTCAGGGGGGGCCTACGAGCAGTACTTC. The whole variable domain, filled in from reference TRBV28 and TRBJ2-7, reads DVKVTQSSRYLVKRTGEKVFLECVQDMDHENMFWYRQDPGLGLRLIYFSYDVKMKEKGDIPEGYSVSREKKERFSLILESASTNQTSMYLCASSYRSGGAYEQYFGPGTRLTVT.

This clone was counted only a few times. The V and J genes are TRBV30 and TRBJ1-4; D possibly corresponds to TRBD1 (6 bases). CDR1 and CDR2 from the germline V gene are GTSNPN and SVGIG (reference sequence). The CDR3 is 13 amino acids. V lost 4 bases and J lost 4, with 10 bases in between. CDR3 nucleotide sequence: TGTGCCTGGAATTACAGGGATAATGAAAAACTGTTTTTT. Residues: CAWNYRDNEKLFF.

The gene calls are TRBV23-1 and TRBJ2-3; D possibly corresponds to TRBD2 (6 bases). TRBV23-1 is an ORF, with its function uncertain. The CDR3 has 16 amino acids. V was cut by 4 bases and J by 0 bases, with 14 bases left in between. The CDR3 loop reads CASSRVAVPSTDTQYF. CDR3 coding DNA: TGCGCCAGCAGTCGGGTAGCGGTTCCCAGCACAGATACGCAGTATTTT.

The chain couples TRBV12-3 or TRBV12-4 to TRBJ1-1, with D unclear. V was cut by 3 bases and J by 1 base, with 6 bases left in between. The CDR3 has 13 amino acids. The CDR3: CASSLVGNTEAFF. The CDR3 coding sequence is TGTGCCAGCAGTTTGGTAGGGAACACTGAAGCTTTCTTT.

The CDR3 DNA follows: TGCGCCAGCAGCCCCCGGATGGCGACAGGGGGAGGAGCGGGCAATCAGCCCCAGCATTTT. It codes for CASSPRMATGGGAGNQPQHF. The chain uses TRBV4-1 and TRBJ1-5; 9 bases align to TRBD1. The trim removed 4 bases at V and 2 bases at J, leaving 18 bases unmatched. The CDR3 has 20 amino acids. The V gene's germline CDR1 is MGHRA and CDR2 YSYEKL.

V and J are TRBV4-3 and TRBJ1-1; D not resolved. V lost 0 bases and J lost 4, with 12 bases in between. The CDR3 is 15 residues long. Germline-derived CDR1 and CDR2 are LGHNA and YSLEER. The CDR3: CASSQDHGSSTEAFF. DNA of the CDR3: TGCGCCAGCAGCCAAGACCACGGATCGTCCACTGAAGCTTTCTTT.

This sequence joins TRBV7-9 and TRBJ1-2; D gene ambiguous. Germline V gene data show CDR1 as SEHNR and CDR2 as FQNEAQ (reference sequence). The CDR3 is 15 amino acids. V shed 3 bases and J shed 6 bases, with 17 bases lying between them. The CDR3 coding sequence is TGTGCCAGCAGCTTGTCTGGACGGGTGGGAGATGGCTACACCTTC. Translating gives CASSLSGRVGDGYTF.

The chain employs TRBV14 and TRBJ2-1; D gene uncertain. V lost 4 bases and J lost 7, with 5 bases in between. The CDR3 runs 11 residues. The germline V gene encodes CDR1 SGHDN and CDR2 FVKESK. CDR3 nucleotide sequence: TGTGCCAGCAGCCCTTGGAATGAGCAGTTCTTC. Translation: CASSPWNEQFF.

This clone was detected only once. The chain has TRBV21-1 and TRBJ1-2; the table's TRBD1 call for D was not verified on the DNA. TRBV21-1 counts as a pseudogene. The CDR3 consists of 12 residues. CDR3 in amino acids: CASRPGDKGYTF. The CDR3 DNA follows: TGTGCCAGCAGACCAGGGGACAAAGGCTACACCTTC.

The CDR3, as DNA: TGTGCCATCAGGGACGGGGGGGGCGGAAGCTCCTACGAGCAGTACTTC. This encodes CAIRDGGGGSSYEQYF. This chain joins TRBV10-3 and TRBJ2-7; 8 nucleotides align to TRBD2. The germline gives CDR1 ENHRY, CDR2 SYGVKD. Unmatched junction bases numbered 10, after V lost 6 bases and J lost 0 bases. The CDR3 runs to 16 residues.

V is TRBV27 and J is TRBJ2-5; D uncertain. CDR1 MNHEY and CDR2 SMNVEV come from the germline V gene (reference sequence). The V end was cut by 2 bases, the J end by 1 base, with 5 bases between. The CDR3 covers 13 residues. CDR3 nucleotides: TGTGCCAGCAGTTTAGTGCGCCAAGAGACCCAGTACTTC. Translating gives CASSLVRQETQYF.

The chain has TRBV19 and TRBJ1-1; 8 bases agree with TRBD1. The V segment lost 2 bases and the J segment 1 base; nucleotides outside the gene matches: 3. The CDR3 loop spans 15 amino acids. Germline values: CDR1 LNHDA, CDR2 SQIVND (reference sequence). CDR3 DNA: TGTGCCAGTAGTATACAGGGGGCGCGGAACACTGAAGCTTTCTTT. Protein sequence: CASSIQGARNTEAFF.

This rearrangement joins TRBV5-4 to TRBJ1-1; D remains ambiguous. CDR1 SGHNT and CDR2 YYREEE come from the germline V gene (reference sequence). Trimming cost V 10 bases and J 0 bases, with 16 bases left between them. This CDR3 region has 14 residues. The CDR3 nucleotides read TGTGCCTCTTTGCCCTGGGGATTGAACACTGAAGCTTTCTTT. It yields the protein CASLPWGLNTEAFF.

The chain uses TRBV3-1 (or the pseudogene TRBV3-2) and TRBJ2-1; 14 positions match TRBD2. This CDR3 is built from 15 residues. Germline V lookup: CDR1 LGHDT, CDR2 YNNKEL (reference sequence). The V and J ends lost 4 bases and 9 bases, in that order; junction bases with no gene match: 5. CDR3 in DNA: TGTGCCAGCAGCCCAGGGACTAGCGGGGGCCCTGAGCAGTTCTTC. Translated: CASSPGTSGGPEQFF.

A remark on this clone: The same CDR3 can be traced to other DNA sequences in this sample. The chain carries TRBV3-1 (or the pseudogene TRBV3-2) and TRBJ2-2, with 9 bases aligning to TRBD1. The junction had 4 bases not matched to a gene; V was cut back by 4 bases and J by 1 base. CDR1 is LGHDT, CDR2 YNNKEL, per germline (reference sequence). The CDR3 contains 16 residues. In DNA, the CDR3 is TGTGCCAGCAGCCTGGGGACAGGGAGGAACACCGGGGAGCTGTTTTTT. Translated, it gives CASSLGTGRNTGELFF.

The chain's CDR3 is CASSLNTGKNEKLFF. The CDR3 coding sequence is TGTGCCAGCAGCCTTAACACGGGGAAAAATGAAAAACTGTTTTTT. The chain has TRBV3-1 (or the pseudogene TRBV3-2) and TRBJ1-4, with no clear D. The ends were cut back, 4 bases at V and 5 bases at J, with 14 bases in the middle. Germline V lookup: CDR1 LGHDT, CDR2 YNNKEL (reference sequence). The CDR3 length is 15 residues.

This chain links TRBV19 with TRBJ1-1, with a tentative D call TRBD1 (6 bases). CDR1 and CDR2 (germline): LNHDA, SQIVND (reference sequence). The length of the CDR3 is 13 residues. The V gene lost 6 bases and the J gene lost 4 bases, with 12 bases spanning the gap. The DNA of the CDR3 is TGTGCCAGTAGCAGGGGATGGCGCACTGAAGCTTTCTTT. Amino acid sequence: CASSRGWRTEAFF. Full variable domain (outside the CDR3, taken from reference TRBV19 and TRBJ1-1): DGGITQSPKYLFRKEGQNVTLSCEQNLNHDAMYWYRQDPGQGLRLIYYSQIVNDFQKGDIAEGYSVSREKKESFPLTVTSAQKNPTAFYLCASSRGWRTEAFFGQGTRLTVV.

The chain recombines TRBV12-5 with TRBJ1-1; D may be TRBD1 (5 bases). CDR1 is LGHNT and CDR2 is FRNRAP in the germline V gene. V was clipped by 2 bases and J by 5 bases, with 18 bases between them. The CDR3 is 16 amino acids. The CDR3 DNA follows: TGTGCTAGTGGTTTGACACCGGGAGGGGCGGGTACTGAAGCTTTCTTT. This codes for CASGLTPGGAGTEAFF.

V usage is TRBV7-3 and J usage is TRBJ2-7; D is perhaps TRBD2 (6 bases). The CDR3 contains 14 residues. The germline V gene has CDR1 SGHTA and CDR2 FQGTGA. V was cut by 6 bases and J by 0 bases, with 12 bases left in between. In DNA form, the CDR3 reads TGTGCCAGCAGTCGGGACGGGAGCTCCTACGAGCAGTACTTC. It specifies CASSRDGSSYEQYF.

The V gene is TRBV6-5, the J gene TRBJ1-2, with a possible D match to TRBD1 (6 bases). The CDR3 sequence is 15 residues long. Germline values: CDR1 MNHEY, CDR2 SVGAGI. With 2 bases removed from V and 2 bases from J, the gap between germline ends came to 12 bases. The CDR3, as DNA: TGTGCCAGCAGTTACGGTCAGGGGCTCAACTATGGCTACACCTTC. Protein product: CASSYGQGLNYGYTF.

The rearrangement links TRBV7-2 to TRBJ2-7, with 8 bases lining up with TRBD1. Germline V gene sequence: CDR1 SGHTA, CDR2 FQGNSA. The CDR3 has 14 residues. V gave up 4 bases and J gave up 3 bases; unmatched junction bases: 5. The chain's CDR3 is CASSSATGGYEQYF. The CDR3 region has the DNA TGTGCCAGCAGCTCCGCAACAGGGGGCTACGAGCAGTACTTC.

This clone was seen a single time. The CDR3 is CATSVFGNFRNTEAFF. The CDR3 region has the DNA TGTGCCACCAGTGTTTTCGGGAACTTCCGGAACACTGAAGCTTTCTTT. This chain connects TRBV24-1 to TRBJ1-1; unclear D gene. The V end lost 5 bases, the J end lost 1 base, and 16 bases lay between the germline ends. Germline CDR1 KGHDR, CDR2 SFDVKD. This CDR3 comprises 16 residues.

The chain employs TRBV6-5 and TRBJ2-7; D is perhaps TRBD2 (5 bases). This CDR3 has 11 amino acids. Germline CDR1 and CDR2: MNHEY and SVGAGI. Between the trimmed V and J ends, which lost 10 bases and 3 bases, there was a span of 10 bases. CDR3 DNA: TGTGCCAACGGGGAGAGCTACGAGCAGTACTTC. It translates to CANGESYEQYF.

CDR3 amino acids: CASSLGGVGTGELFF. The DNA of the CDR3 is TGCGCCAGCAGCTTGGGCGGGGTTGGGACCGGGGAGCTGTTTTTT. This chain connects TRBV5-1 to TRBJ2-2; D possibly corresponds to TRBD2 (6 bases). Germline loops: CDR1 SGHRS, CDR2 YFSETQ. Trimming stripped 0 bases from V and 5 bases from J, with 11 bases between. The CDR3 totals 15 residues.

The CDR3 is CASSLGSYDEQYF. The DNA for the CDR3 is TGCGCCAGCAGCTTGGGGAGTTACGACGAGCAGTACTTC. This chain connects TRBV5-1 to TRBJ2-7; D call uncertain. With 0 bases removed from V and 5 bases from J, the gap between germline ends came to 9 bases. The CDR3 runs 13 residues. Germline V gives CDR1 SGHRS, CDR2 YFSETQ.

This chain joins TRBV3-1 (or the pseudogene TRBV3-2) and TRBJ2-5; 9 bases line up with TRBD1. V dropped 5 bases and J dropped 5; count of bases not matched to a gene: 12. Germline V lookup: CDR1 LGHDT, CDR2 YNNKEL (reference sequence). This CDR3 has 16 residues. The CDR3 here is CASSGGTGTSGETQYF. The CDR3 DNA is TGTGCCAGCAGCGGAGGGACAGGGACGTCGGGGGAGACCCAGTACTTC.